This T cell receptor beta chain stems from a study of spatial heterogeneity in lung cancer. This clonotype was recorded a few times. The antigen remains undetermined. Since it is a stray read in a library aimed at alpha chains, this beta chain has a size that is not meaningful. With V trimmed by 6 bases and J by 10 bases, 3 bases remained unmatched. Germline V gene data show CDR1 as MNHNS and CDR2 as SASEGT. The CDR3 extends over 13 amino acids. The time point was: sample taken at primary tumor resection. Via MiXCR, TCRdb re-called the 5' RACE reads, giving one row per CDR3 protein. The sample comprises more than 10,000 distinct CDR3 sequences, roughly 4.6% of which are singletons, and under 30% rests with the top ten. Findings and limits, study-wide: The study found that expanded intratumoral alpha and beta TCR counts tracked tumor mutation counts.

Material: lung tumor tissue, obtained at surgery. The TCR comes from a male donor with early-stage non-small cell lung cancer. The chain links TRBV6-1 to TRBJ1-6, with 10 nucleotides matching TRBD1. The CDR3 DNA is TGTGCCAGCAGGGACAGGGGGGGGTCACCCCTCCACTTT. Its translation is CASRDRGGSPLHF.